A single sample gave rise to the 21 T cell receptor beta chains below, sequenced in a study of CD8+ T cells in alopecia areata. Indicated treatment: oral pan-JAK inhibitor, 5-10 mg twice daily. cDNA prepared by RNA extraction and subsequent reverse transcription served as the template for sequencing. The method was immunoSEQ multiplex PCR; TCRdb's version includes in-frame clones alone and lacks a portion of them. The sample has 200,000 to 250,000 clones, 64% seen once. This material consisted of CD4+ T cells sorted from blood, taken at week 4, from a patient treated with tofacitinib. The receptor set was obtained from a human donor with alopecia areata.

This chain joins TRBV9 and TRBJ2-1, with D perhaps matching TRBD1 (6 bases). Trimming pared 2 bases from V and 2 bases from J, leaving 14 bases between. Germline lookup yields CDR1 SGDLS and CDR2 YYNGEE. CDR3 size: 16 residues. The CDR3: CASSVYQGPAYNEQFF. The CDR3 DNA sequence: TGTGCCAGCAGCGTCTATCAGGGGCCGGCCTACAATGAGCAGTTCTTC.

There are a few counts of this clone. The chain recombines TRBV4-1 with TRBJ2-1; the match to TRBD2 covers 10 bases. This CDR3 is 17 amino acids long. Germline V CDR1 and CDR2: MGHRA, YSYEKL. With V trimmed by 6 bases and J by 6 bases, 14 bases remained unmatched. This CDR3 is CASSQGPAAGGPNEQFF. The CDR3 region has the DNA TGCGCCAGCAGTCAGGGTCCCGCAGCGGGGGGGCCCAATGAGCAGTTCTTC.

The V gene is TRBV18, the J gene TRBJ1-6; D may be TRBD1 (5 bases). V lost 4 bases, J lost 10 bases, and 14 bases lay in between. Germline V gene sequence: CDR1 KGHSH, CDR2 LQKENI. The CDR3 loop spans 14 amino acids. The CDR3 DNA sequence: TGTGCCAGCTCACGGGACCCTCGGGACTCACCCCTCCACTTT. The encoded protein is CASSRDPRDSPLHF.

The chain uses TRBV5-1 and TRBJ2-2, with 9 bases identical to TRBD1. CDR3 size: 14 residues. V lost 6 bases, J lost 7 bases, and 7 bases stayed unmatched. Germline V gene lookup returns CDR1 SGHRS and CDR2 YFSETQ. For the CDR3, the DNA is TGCGCCAGCACCATACAGGGGGCTAGCGGGGAGCTGTTTTTT. It is translated as CASTIQGASGELFF.

V and J are TRBV15 and TRBJ1-2; 9 bases fit TRBD1. This CDR3 has 14 amino acids. Per germline, CDR1 LNHNV and CDR2 YYDKDF (reference sequence). The junction had 9 bases not matched to a gene; V was cut back by 5 bases and J by 8 bases. The CDR3 nucleotides are TGTGCCACCAGCGGAGGGACAGGGTCTGGCGGCTACACCTTC. This sequence encodes CATSGGTGSGGYTF.

V and J are TRBV29-1 and TRBJ1-5; no clear D. Germline V gives CDR1 SQVTM, CDR2 ANQGSEA. The length of the CDR3 is 15 residues. With 5 bases removed from V and 2 bases from J, the gap between germline ends came to 16 bases. CDR3 region: CSVSDGVLGNQPQHF. CDR3 in DNA: TGCAGCGTTTCGGACGGTGTGTTGGGCAATCAGCCCCAGCATTTT.

CDR3 nucleotide sequence: TGTGCTAGTGCCCTCTCCTCCGGCATTGGGGGCCTAGGGACTGAAGCTTTCTTT. This sequence encodes CASALSSGIGGLGTEAFF. V is TRBV12-5 and J is TRBJ1-1, with a possible D match to TRBD1 (6 bases). V was clipped by 7 bases and J by 5 bases, with 29 bases between them. Germline V gene lookup returns CDR1 LGHNT and CDR2 FRNRAP. The CDR3 spans 18 residues.

The rearrangement uses TRBV6-6 and TRBJ2-3; 10 bases are a match to TRBD2. The germline V gene has CDR1 MNHNY and CDR2 SVGAGI (reference sequence). J lost 3 bases, V lost 6 bases, and 6 bases had no gene match. This CDR3 is built from 15 residues. The CDR3 loop is CASRTSGVGTDTQYF. The CDR3 DNA is TGTGCCAGCAGAACTAGCGGGGTGGGGACAGATACGCAGTATTTT.

This clone was counted only a few times. This chain links TRBV6-5 with TRBJ1-5; D possibly corresponds to TRBD1 (5 bases). Trimming took 6 bases from V and 4 from J, leaving 13 bases between them. CDR1 and CDR2 (germline): MNHEY, SVGAGI. The CDR3 sequence is 14 residues long. The DNA for the CDR3 is TGTGCCAGCAGCCCCGGGGGTCGGAATCAGCCCCAGCATTTT. Translation: CASSPGGRNQPQHF.

This chain connects TRBV7-6 to TRBJ1-3; no definite D call. CDR3 length equals 14 residues. Looked up from germline, CDR1 is SGHVS and CDR2 is FNYEAQ. Trimming stripped 4 bases from V and 6 bases from J, with 13 bases between. The CDR3 DNA reads as TGTGCCAGCAGCTCGATAAAGGGCCCAAACACCATATATTTT. Translated, it gives CASSSIKGPNTIYF.

The chain has TRBV4-1 and TRBJ2-7, with 8 nucleotides matching TRBD2. CDR1 and CDR2 from the germline V gene are MGHRA and YSYEKL. J was trimmed by 0 bases and V by 2 bases; bases with no gene match: 3. CDR3 length: 15 residues. CDR3 bases: TGCGCCAGCAGCCAACAGCGGGGGTACTCCTACGAGCAGTACTTC. Encoded protein: CASSQQRGYSYEQYF.

This clone was seen a single time. The V call is TRBV7-2, the J call TRBJ2-5, with D maybe TRBD1 (7 bases). Trimming removed 0 bases from V and 4 bases from J, with 12 bases in between. CDR1 SGHTA and CDR2 FQGNSA come from the germline V gene. This CDR3 contains 15 residues. CDR3 amino acids: CASSLALEGAETQYF. The DNA for the CDR3 is TGTGCCAGCAGCTTAGCTCTGGAGGGGGCAGAGACCCAGTACTTC. Full variable domain (missing parts from reference TRBV7-2 and TRBJ2-5): GAGVSQSPSNKVTEKGKDVELRCDPISGHTALYWYRQSLGQGLEFLIYFQGNSAPDKSGLPSDRFSAERTGGSVSTLTIQRTQQEDSAVYLCASSLALEGAETQYFGPGTRLLVL.

The chain carries TRBV4-3 and TRBJ2-1; the match to TRBD2 covers 8 bases. Germline CDR1 reads LGHNA; CDR2 reads YSLEER. The CDR3 is 15 residues long. The V segment lost 4 bases and the J segment 4 bases; nucleotides outside the gene matches: 6. This chain's CDR3 is CASSPRGGAYNEQFF. The CDR3 DNA reads TGCGCCAGCAGCCCCCGGGGGGGGGCGTACAATGAGCAGTTCTTC.

The V call is TRBV6-1, the J call TRBJ2-6; D not resolved. Trimming pared 4 bases from V and 4 bases from J, leaving 5 bases between. This CDR3 is built from 13 residues. Germline CDR1 and CDR2: MNHNS and SASEGT. DNA for the CDR3: TGTGCCAGCAGTGGTTTCGGGGCCAACGTCCTGACTTTC. Translated: CASSGFGANVLTF.

This chain joins TRBV5-1 and TRBJ2-2; 9 positions agree with TRBD1. The ends lost 0 bases at V and 7 bases at J; junction bases unmatched: 4. Germline V gene sequence: CDR1 SGHRS, CDR2 YFSETQ. CDR3 length: 15 amino acids. The DNA for the CDR3 is TGCGCCAGCAGCTTGGGGGACAGGGAAATCGGGGAGCTGTTTTTT. Translated, it gives CASSLGDREIGELFF.

CDR3 sequence reads: CASSQIPSTQGAGNSPLHF. In nucleotides, the CDR3 is TGTGCCAGCAGCCAGATTCCAAGCACACAGGGGGCAGGGAATTCACCCCTCCACTTT. This chain joins TRBV4-2 and TRBJ1-6; 9 bases fit TRBD1. The CDR3 has 19 amino acids. The trim removed 3 bases at V and 7 bases at J, leaving 16 bases unmatched. Germline V CDR1 and CDR2: LGHNA, YNFKEQ.

The gene calls are TRBV30 and TRBJ2-4; D ambiguous. The germline V gene has CDR1 GTSNPN and CDR2 SVGIG (reference sequence). The V and J ends lost 4 bases and 0 bases respectively, with 13 bases between them. This CDR3 contains 15 residues. CDR3 amino acids: CAWTPQTIAKNIQYF. CDR3 in DNA: TGTGCCTGGACCCCACAGACAATAGCCAAAAACATTCAGTACTTC.

There are many counts of this clone. The rearrangement joins TRBV19 to TRBJ1-5; D is perhaps TRBD1 (6 bases). Trimming removed 4 bases from V and 7 bases from J, with 20 bases in between. CDR3 length equals 16 residues. Germline CDR1 LNHDA, CDR2 SQIVND (reference sequence). The CDR3 region is CASSTLLTGGVQPQHF. The CDR3 DNA is TGTGCCAGTAGTACCCTCCTGACAGGCGGAGTACAGCCCCAGCATTTT.

V usage is TRBV30 and J usage is TRBJ1-3; 7 positions agree with TRBD1. The J segment lost 3 bases and the V segment lost 4 bases, leaving 3 bases of the junction unmatched. There are 13 residues in the CDR3. Germline CDR1 reads GTSNPN; CDR2 reads SVGIG (reference sequence). CDR3 DNA: TGTGCCTGGAATAGGGGGCTTGGAAACACCATATATTTT. The encoded protein is CAWNRGLGNTIYF.

This clone has more than one count but fewer than ten. The rearrangement joins TRBV5-4 to TRBJ2-3, with 12 bases aligning to TRBD2. The CDR3 totals 16 residues. Unmatched junction bases numbered 6, after V lost 3 bases and J lost 4 bases. Germline CDR1 is SGHNT and CDR2 is YYREEE (reference sequence). CDR3 sequence reads: CASSSSGGAPPDTQYF. CDR3 nucleotide sequence: TGTGCCAGCAGCTCTAGCGGGGGGGCCCCCCCAGATACGCAGTATTTT.

The chain carries TRBV6-5 and TRBJ1-2; the D is unclear. Trimming left V 6 bases short and J 2 bases short, with 10 bases between. The CDR3 is 13 residues long. Germline CDR1 reads MNHEY; CDR2 reads SVGAGI. The CDR3 region is CASRLDGNYGYTF. The CDR3 DNA is TGTGCCAGCAGATTGGACGGGAACTATGGCTACACCTTC.